This T cell receptor (beta chain) emerged from a study of blood T cell repertoires in COVID-19. Trimming took off 0 bases at V and 0 bases at J, with 11 bases between the two ends. This CDR3 spans 16 amino acids. The germline V gene encodes CDR1 WSHSY and CDR2 SAAADI. Assay: immunoSEQ multiplex PCR; the TCRdb copy retains only in-frame clones and omits some. The table has under 100,000 clones, around 86% seen once. Source material: peripheral blood. The clonotype was recovered from a woman in her 70s with acute or convalescent COVID-19. V is TRBV10-2 and J is TRBJ1-2; D remains ambiguous. CDR3 amino acids: CASSESGRVANYGYTF. CDR3 nucleotide sequence: TGCGCCAGCAGTGAGTCGGGGAGGGTAGCTAACTATGGCTACACCTTC.